There are a few counts of the clone carrying this TCR beta chain. This sample is drawn from a study of cytomegalovirus exposure and HLA in healthy donors. The germline CDR1 and CDR2 sequences are MNHEY and SMNVEV (reference sequence). The V end was cut by 1 base, the J end by 3 bases, with 6 bases between. The CDR3 extends over 13 amino acids. With 60 Vbeta and 13 Jbeta primers, the PCR was carried out. As handled by the study authors: Unique TCR beta chains totaled roughly 81 million in a later count, with roughly 11 million of them shared. Repertoires were generated with immunoSEQ multiplex PCR, while TCRdb's copy carries only in-frame clones and drops some. Clone size and V and J calls were adopted from that table, with D and trimming inferred from the DNA. The repertoire has approximately 190,000 clones, roughly 80% of them found once; the top ten carry roughly 3.2%.

The sequence derives from a man aged 40-50 years in good health and CMV-seropositive. The genes are TRBV27 and TRBJ1-1, with D uncertain. Sequenced sample: PBMCs. The CDR3 loop is CASSLLADTEAFF. CDR3 bases: TGTGCCAGCAGTTTATTAGCGGACACTGAAGCTTTCTTT.